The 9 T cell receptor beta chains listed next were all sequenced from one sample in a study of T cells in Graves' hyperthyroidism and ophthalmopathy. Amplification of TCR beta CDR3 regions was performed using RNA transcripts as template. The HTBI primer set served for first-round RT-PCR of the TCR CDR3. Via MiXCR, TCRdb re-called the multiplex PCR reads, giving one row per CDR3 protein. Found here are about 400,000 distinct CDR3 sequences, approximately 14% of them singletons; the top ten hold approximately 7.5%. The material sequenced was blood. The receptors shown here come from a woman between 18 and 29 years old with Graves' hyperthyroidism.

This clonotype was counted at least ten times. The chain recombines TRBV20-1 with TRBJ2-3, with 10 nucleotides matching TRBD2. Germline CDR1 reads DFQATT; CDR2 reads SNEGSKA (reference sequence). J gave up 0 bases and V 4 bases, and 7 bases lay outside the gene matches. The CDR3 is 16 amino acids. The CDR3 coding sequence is TGCAGTGCTACCACCCTAGCGGGAGAGAGCACAGATACGCAGTATTTT. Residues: CSATTLAGESTDTQYF.

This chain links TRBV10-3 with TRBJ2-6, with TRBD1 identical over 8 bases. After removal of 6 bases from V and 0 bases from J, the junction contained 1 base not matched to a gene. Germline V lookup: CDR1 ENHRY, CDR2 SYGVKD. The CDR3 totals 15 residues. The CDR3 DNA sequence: TGTGCCATCAGAGGACAGGGCTCTGGGGCCAACGTCCTGACTTTC. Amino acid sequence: CAIRGQGSGANVLTF.

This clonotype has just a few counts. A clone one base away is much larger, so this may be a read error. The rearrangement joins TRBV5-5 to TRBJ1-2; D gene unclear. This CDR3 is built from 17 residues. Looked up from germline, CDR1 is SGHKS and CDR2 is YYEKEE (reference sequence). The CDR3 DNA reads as TGTGCCAGCGGCTTAAGTCACTCCCCCCAGTACGGCTATGGCTACACCTTC. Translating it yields CASGLSHSPQYGYGYTF.

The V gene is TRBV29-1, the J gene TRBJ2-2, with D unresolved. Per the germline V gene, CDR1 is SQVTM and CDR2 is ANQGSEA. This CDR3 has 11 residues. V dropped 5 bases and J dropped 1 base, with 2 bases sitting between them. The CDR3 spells CSVLNTGELFF. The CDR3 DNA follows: TGCAGCGTTTTGAACACCGGGGAGCTGTTTTTT.

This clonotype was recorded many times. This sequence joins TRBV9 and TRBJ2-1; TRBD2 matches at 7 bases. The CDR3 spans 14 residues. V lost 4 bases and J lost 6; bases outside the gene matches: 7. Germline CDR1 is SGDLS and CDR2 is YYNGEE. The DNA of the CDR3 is TGTGCCAGCAGCCCTCTCTTAGCGGGCAATGAGCAGTTCTTC. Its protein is CASSPLLAGNEQFF.

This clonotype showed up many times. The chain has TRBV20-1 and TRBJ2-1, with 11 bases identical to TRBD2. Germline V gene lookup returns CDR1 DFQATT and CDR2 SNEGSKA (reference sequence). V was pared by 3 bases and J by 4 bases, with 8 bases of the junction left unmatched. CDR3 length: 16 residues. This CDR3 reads CSASSDSGRAYNEQFF. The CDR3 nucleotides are TGCAGTGCTAGTAGCGATAGCGGGAGGGCTTACAATGAGCAGTTCTTC.

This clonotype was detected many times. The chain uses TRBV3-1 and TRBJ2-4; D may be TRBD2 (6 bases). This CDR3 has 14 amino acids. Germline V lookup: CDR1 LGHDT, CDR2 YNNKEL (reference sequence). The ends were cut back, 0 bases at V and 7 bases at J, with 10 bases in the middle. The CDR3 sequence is CASSQDGGVNIQYF. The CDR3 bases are TGTGCCAGCAGCCAAGATGGAGGGGTCAACATTCAGTACTTC.

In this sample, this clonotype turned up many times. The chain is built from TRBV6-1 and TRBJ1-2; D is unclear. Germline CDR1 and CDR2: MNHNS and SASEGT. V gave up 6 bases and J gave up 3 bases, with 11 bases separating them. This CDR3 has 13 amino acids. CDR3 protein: CASSITPDYGYTF. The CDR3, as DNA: TGTGCCAGCAGCATTACACCGGACTATGGCTACACCTTC.

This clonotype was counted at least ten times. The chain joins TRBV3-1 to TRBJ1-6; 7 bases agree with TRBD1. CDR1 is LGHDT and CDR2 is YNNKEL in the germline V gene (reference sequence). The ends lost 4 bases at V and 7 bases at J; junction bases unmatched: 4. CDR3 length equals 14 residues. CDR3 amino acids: CASSRGQKNSPLHF. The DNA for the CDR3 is TGTGCCAGCAGCCGGGGACAGAAAAATTCACCCCTCCACTTT. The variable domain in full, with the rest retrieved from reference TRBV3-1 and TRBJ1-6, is DTAVSQTPKYLVTQMGNDKSIKCEQNLGHDTMYWYKQDSKKFLKIMFSYNNKELIINETVPNRFSPKSPDKAHLNLHINSLELGDSAVYFCASSRGQKNSPLHFGNGTRLTVT.